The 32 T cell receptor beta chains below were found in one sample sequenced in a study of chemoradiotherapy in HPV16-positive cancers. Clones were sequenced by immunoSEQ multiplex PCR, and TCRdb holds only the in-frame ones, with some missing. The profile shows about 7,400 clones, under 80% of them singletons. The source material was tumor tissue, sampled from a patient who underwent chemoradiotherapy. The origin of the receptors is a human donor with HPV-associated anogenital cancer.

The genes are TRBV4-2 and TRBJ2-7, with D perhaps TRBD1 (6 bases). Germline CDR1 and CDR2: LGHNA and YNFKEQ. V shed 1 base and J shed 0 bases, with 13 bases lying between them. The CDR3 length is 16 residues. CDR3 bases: TGTGCCAGCAGCCAAGCAGGGGCCCCCGGCTCCTACGAGCAGTACTTC. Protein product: CASSQAGAPGSYEQYF.

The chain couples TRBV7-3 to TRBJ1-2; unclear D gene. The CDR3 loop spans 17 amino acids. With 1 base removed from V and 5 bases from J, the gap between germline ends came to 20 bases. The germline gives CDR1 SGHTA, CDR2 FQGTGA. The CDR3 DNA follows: TGTGCCAGCAGCTTAATTCGCCGCCGTGCTGTACGGTATGGCTACACCTTC. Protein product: CASSLIRRRAVRYGYTF.

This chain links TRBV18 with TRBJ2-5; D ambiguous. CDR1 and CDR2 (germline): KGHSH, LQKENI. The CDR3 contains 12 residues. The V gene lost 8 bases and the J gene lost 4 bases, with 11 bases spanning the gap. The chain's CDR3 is CASLDRTETQYF. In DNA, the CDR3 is TGTGCCAGCCTAGATAGAACAGAGACCCAGTACTTC.

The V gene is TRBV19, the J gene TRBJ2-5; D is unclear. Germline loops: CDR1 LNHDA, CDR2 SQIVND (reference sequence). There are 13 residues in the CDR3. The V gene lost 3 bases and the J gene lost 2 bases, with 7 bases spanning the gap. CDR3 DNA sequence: TGTGCCAGTAGTATCCAGAAACAAGAGACCCAGTACTTC. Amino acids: CASSIQKQETQYF.

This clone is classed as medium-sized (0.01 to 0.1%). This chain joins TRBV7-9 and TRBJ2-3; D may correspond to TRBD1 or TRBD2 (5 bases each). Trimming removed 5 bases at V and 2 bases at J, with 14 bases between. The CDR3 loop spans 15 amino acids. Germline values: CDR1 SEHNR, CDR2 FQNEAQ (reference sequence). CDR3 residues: CASSHSGTNTDTQYF. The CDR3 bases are TGTGCCAGCAGCCATTCCGGGACCAACACAGATACGCAGTATTTT.

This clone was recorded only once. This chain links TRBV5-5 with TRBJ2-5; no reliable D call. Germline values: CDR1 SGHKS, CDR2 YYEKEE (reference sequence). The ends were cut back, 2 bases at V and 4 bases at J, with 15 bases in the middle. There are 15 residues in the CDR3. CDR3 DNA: TGTGCCAGCAGCTTATCCCCGGGCCTTGGAGAGACCCAGTACTTC. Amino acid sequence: CASSLSPGLGETQYF.

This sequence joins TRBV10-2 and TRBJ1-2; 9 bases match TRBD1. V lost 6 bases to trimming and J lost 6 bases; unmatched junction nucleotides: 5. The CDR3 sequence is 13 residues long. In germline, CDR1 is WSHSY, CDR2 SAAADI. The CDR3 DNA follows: TGCGCCAGCAGCGTACAGGGGGCGAATGGCTACACCTTC. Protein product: CASSVQGANGYTF.

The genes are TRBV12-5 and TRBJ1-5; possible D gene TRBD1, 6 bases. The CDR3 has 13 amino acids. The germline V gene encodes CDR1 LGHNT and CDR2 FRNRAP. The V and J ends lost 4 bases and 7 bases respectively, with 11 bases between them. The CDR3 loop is CASGSQGIQPQHF. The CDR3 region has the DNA TGTGCTAGTGGTTCACAGGGTATCCAGCCCCAGCATTTT.

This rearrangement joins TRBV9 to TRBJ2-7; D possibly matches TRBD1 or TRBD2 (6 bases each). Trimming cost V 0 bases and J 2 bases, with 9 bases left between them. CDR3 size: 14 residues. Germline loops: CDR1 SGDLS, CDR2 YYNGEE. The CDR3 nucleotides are TGTGCCAGCAGCGTAGAGGGGGGCCCCTACGAGCAGTACTTC. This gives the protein CASSVEGGPYEQYF.

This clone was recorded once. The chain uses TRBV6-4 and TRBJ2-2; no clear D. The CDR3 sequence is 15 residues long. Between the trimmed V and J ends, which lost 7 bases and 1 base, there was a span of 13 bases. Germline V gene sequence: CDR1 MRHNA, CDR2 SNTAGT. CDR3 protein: CASIPNAGNTGELFF. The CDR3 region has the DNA TGTGCCAGCATCCCCAACGCCGGGAACACCGGGGAGCTGTTTTTT.

The DNA of the CDR3 is TGCGCCAGCAGCCAAGCTCCGGGACAGCAATACGAGCAGTACTTC. Protein sequence: CASSQAPGQQYEQYF. The chain is built from TRBV4-1 and TRBJ2-7; TRBD1 matches at 7 bases. The germline gives CDR1 MGHRA, CDR2 YSYEKL. V shed 1 base and J 4 bases; nucleotides not matched to a gene: 7. The CDR3 is made up of 15 amino acids.

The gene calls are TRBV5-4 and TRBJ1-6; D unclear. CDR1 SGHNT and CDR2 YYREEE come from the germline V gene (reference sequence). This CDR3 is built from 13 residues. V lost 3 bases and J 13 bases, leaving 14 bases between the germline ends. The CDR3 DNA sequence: TGTGCCAGCAGCTGGACCTGGGAAGGGCCCCTCCACTTT. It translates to CASSWTWEGPLHF.

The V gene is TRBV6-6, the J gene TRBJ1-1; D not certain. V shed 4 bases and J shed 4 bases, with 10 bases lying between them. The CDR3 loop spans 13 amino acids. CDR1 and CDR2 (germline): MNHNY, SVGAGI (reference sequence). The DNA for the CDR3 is TGTGCCAGCAGTTCCTATGGAGGCACTGAAGCTTTCTTT. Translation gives CASSSYGGTEAFF.

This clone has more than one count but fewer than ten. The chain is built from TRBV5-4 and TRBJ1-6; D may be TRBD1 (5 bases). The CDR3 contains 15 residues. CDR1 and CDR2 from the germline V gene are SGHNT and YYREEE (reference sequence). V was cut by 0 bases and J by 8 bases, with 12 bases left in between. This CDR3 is CASSLEQGWDSPLHF. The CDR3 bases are TGTGCCAGCAGCTTGGAGCAGGGTTGGGATTCACCCCTCCACTTT.

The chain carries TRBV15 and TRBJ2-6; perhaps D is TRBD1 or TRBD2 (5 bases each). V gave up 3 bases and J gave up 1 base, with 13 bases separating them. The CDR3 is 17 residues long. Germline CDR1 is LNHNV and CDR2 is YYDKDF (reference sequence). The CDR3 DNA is TGTGCCACCAGCAGCACGAGGGGATTGTCTGGGGCCAACGTCCTGACTTTC. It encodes CATSSTRGLSGANVLTF.

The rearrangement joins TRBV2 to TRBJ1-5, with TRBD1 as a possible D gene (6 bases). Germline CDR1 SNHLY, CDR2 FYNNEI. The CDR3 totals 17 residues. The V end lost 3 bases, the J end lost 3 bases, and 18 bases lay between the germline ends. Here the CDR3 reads CASSDGQFLPPNQPQHF. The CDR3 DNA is TGTGCCAGCAGTGATGGACAGTTCCTTCCCCCCAATCAGCCCCAGCATTTT.

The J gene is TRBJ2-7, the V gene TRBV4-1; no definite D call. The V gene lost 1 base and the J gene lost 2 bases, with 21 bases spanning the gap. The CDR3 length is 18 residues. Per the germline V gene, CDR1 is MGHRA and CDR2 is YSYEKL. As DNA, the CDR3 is TGCGCCAGCAGCCAAGGGCCCTTGGGGATCGGCCCTCCCTACGAGCAGTACTTC. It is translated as CASSQGPLGIGPPYEQYF.

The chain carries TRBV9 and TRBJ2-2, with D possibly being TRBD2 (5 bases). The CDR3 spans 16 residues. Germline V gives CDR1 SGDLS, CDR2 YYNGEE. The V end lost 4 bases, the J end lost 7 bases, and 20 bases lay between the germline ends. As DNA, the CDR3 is TGTGCCAGCAGCCTCCGTGGTAGCGATTGCAACGGGGAGCTGTTTTTT. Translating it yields CASSLRGSDCNGELFF.

CDR3 sequence (DNA): TGTGCCAGCAGCTTGGGGGTAACAGTTAATGAAAAACTGTTTTTT. Translated: CASSLGVTVNEKLFF. V gene TRBV5-6 combines with J gene TRBJ1-4, with D unclear. In germline, CDR1 is SGHDT, CDR2 YYEEEE. The CDR3 totals 15 residues. V was shortened by 0 bases and J by 4 bases, with 10 bases between the two germline ends.

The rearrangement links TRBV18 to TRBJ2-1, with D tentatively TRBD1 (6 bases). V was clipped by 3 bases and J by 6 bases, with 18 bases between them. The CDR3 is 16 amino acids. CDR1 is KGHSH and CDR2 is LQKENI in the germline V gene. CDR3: CASSPQGAGVINEQFF. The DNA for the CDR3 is TGTGCCAGCTCACCGCAAGGGGCAGGGGTTATCAATGAGCAGTTCTTC.

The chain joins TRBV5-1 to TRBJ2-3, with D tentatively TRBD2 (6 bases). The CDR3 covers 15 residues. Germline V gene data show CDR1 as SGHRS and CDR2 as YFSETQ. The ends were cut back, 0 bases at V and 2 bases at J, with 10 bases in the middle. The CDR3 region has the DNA TGCGCCAGCAGCTTGGTCGGCGGGGCCACAGATACGCAGTATTTT. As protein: CASSLVGGATDTQYF.

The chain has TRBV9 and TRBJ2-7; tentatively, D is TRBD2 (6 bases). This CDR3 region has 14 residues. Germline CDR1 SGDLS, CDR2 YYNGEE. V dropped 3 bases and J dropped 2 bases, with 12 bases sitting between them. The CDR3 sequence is CASSAGLPAYEQYF. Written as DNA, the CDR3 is TGTGCCAGCAGCGCCGGACTACCAGCCTACGAGCAGTACTTC.

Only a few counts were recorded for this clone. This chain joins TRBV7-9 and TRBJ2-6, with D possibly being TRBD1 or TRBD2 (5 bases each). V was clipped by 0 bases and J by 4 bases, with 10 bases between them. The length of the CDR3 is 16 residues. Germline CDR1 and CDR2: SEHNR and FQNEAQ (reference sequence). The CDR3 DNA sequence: TGTGCCAGCAGCTTAGCGGGTGGGGACGGGGCCAACGTCCTGACTTTC. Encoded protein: CASSLAGGDGANVLTF.

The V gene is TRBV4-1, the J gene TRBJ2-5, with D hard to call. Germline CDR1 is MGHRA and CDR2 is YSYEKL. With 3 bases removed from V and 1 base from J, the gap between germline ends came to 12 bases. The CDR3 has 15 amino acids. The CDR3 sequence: CASSHLGYGQETQYF. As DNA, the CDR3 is TGCGCCAGCAGCCACCTGGGGTACGGCCAAGAGACCCAGTACTTC.

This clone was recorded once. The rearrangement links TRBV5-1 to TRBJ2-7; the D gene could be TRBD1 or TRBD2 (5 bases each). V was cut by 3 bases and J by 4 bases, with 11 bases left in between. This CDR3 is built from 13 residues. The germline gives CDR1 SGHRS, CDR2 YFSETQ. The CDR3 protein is CASSYYWGYEQYF. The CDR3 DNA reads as TGCGCCAGCAGCTACTACTGGGGGTACGAGCAGTACTTC.

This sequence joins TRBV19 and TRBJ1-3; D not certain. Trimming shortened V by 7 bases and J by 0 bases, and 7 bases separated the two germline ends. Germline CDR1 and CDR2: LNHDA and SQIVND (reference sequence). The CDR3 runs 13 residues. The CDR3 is CASTWNSGNTIYF. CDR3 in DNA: TGTGCCAGTACCTGGAACTCTGGAAACACCATATATTTT.

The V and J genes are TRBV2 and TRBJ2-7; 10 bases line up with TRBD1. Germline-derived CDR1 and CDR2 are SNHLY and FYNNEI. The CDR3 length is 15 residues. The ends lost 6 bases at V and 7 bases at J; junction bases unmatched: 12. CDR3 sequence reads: CASSPSGTGDREQYF. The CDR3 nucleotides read TGTGCCAGCAGCCCCTCCGGGACAGGGGATCGAGAGCAGTACTTC.

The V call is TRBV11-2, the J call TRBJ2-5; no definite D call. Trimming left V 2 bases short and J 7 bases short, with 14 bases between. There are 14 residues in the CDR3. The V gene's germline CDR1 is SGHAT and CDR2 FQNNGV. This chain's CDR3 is CASSLSVRSGTQYF. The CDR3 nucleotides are TGTGCCAGCAGCTTATCGGTCAGAAGTGGGACCCAGTACTTC.

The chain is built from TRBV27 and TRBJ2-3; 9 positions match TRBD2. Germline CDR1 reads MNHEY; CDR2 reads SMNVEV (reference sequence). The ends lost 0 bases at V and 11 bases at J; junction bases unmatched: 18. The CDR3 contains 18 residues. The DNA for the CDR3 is TGTGCCAGCAGTTTATCCTACATAAGCGGGGGGACCTCCCGGGGGCAGTATTTT. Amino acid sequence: CASSLSYISGGTSRGQYF.

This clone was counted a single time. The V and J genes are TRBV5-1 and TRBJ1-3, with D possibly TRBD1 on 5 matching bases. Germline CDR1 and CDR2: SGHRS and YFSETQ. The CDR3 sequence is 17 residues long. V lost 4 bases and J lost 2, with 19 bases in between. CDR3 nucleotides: TGCGCCAGCAGCATGGCCGCGGGACTTCCGACTGGAAACACCATATATTTT. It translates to CASSMAAGLPTGNTIYF.

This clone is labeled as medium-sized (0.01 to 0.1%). CDR3 DNA: TGTGCCAGCAGTGAAGCGGAAACAACCCTAGGGTACTTC. This translates into CASSEAETTLGYF. This sequence joins TRBV6-1 and TRBJ2-7; D is ambiguous. V was shortened by 0 bases and J by 12 bases, with 15 bases between the two germline ends. Per the germline V gene, CDR1 is MNHNS and CDR2 is SASEGT. This CDR3 has 13 residues.

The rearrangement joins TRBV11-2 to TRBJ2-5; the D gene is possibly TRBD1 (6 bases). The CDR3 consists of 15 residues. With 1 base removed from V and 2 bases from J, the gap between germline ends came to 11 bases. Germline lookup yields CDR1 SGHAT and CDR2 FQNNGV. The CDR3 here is CASSLGRGKQETQYF. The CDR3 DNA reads TGTGCCAGCAGCTTAGGCAGGGGAAAACAAGAGACCCAGTACTTC.